This is a list of T cell receptor beta chains from one sample in a study of beta chain features in type 1 diabetes. Sequenced by immunoSEQ multiplex PCR; TCRdb stores in-frame clones only, minus some. In the table there are some 240,000 clones, 16% of which are singletons. Sequences were obtained from naive CD4+ T cells from blood. Receptors originate from a young man with type 1 diabetes. CDR3s include the opening cysteine and the closing phenylalanine or tryptophan. A D gene is named only where the DNA matches it firmly. The size entry is marked missing in some rows and otherwise reads once, few, many or a size class.

>TRBJ1-4|-|TRBV7-2|-
TGTGCCAGCAGCTTAGGGGGACGGCCTGAAAAACTGTTTTTT
CASSLGGRPEKLFF
>TRBJ2-1|-|TRBV30|few
TGTGCCCTGGGGGTATGGAATGAGCAGTTCTTC
CALGVWNEQFF
>TRBJ1-1|TRBD1|TRBV29-1|few
TGCAGCGTCGAGAGGACAGGGGGCTTCACTGAAGCTTTCTTT
CSVERTGGFTEAFF
>TRBJ1-1|-|TRBV2|-
TGTGCCAGCAGTGGGTTCACTGAAGCTTTCTTT
CASSGFTEAFF
>TRBJ2-1|TRBD2|TRBV28|few
TGTGCCAGCAGTTTATTCGGGACTAGCGGGACAAATGAGCAGTTCTTC
CASSLFGTSGTNEQFF
>TRBJ2-4|-|TRBV6-5|-
TGTGCCAGCAGGGGGACCAAAAACATTCAGTACTTC
CASRGTKNIQYF
>TRBJ2-5|TRBD1|TRBV25-1|-
TGTGCCAGCAGTCGGACAGGGGGCGCGGAGACCCAGTACTTC
CASSRTGGAETQYF
>TRBJ2-5|TRBD1|TRBV7-9|-
TGTGCCAGCAGCCGGGACAGAAACGGCCAAGAGACCCAGTACTTC
CASSRDRNGQETQYF
>TRBJ2-3|-|TRBV5-1|few
TGCGCCAGCAGCTTGATGGACCTAGTAACAGATACGCAGTATTTT
CASSLMDLVTDTQYF
>TRBJ2-1|-|TRBV9|few
TGTGCCAGCAGCTTCAACCCTCACAGGGAAGGGCAGTTCTTC
CASSFNPHREGQFF
>TRBJ2-2|TRBD1|TRBV7-9|few
TGTGCCAGCAGCTCCAGGACAGGGGTAAACACCGGGGAGCTGTTTTTT
CASSSRTGVNTGELFF
>TRBJ2-7|-|TRBV30|-
TGTGCCTGGAGTGTAGGGGTTAGCTCCTACGAGCAGTACTTC
CAWSVGVSSYEQYF
>TRBJ2-7|-|TRBV30|-
TGTGCCTGGAGCCACAGCTACGAGCAGTACTTC
CAWSHSYEQYF
>TRBJ1-2|-|TRBV6-6|-
TGTGCCAGCAGACAGGGCGACTATGGCTACACCTTC
CASRQGDYGYTF
>TRBJ2-3|-|TRBV10-3|-
TGTGCCATCAGTGAGGGGCAGGGGTTCGATACGCAGTATTTT
CAISEGQGFDTQYF
>TRBJ2-4|-|TRBV6-5|once
TGTGCCAGCAGTCGACAGTTAGCCAAAAACATTCAGTACTTC
CASSRQLAKNIQYF
>TRBJ2-7|TRBD2|TRBV5-4|-
TGTGCCAGCAGCCTGGGACTAGGGGATGTCTACGAGCAGTACTTC
CASSLGLGDVYEQYF
>TRBJ2-3|TRBD2|TRBV29-1|once
TGCAGCGTGGGGGGGGTTTCAAGAGATACGCAGTATTTT
CSVGGVSRDTQYF
>TRBJ1-1|-|TRBV29-1|few
TGCAGCGTTACTCCTGGGAGAGGGATGAACACTGAAGCTTTCTTT
CSVTPGRGMNTEAFF
>TRBJ2-4|-|TRBV7-2|-
TGTGCCAGCAGCTCTAGGACAGTTCCAAACATTCAGTACTTC
CASSSRTVPNIQYF
>TRBJ2-1|-|TRBV9|once
TGTGCCAGCAGCGCCCAGGAGGACTCCTACAATGAGCAGTTCTTC
CASSAQEDSYNEQFF
>TRBJ2-5|-|TRBV29-1|few
TGCAGCGTTGAAGGGGCCGGGGAGACCCAGTACTTC
CSVEGAGETQYF
>TRBJ2-1|-|TRBV11-2|-
TGTGCCAGCAGCCCGATTCGCGGTGAGCAGTTCTTC
CASSPIRGEQFF
>TRBJ1-4|TRBD1|TRBV5-1|few
TGCGCCAGCAGCTTGGACGGACAGGGAAATGAAAAACTGTTTTTT
CASSLDGQGNEKLFF
>TRBJ2-7|-|TRBV9|few
TGTGCCAGCAGCGTAGCTGGGGGGCTCTACTCCTACGAGCAGTACTTC
CASSVAGGLYSYEQYF
>TRBJ1-1|TRBD1|TRBV29-1|few
TGCAGCGCACAGGGGCTGAACACTGAAGCTTTCTTT
CSAQGLNTEAFF
>TRBJ2-1|-|TRBV7-9|few
TGTGCCAGCAGCTTAGTCATTAATGGGGAGAAGCAGTTCTTC
CASSLVINGEKQFF
>TRBJ2-1|TRBD2|TRBV7-2|-
TGTGCCAGCAGCCACAACGGTGGCGGGAGATTTGAGCAGTTCTTC
CASSHNGGGRFEQFF
>TRBJ2-5|-|TRBV11-2|few
TGTGCCAGCAGCTTACGGGTGGGGTTGGAGACCCAGTACTTC
CASSLRVGLETQYF
>TRBJ2-3|-|TRBV29-1|-
TGCAGCGTTGAGACCCTACTAGTACGGGATACGCAGTATTTT
CSVETLLVRDTQYF
>TRBJ2-1|-|TRBV6-7|-
TGTGCCAGCAGTTACAGCAGGGTCAATGAGCAGTTCTTC
CASSYSRVNEQFF
>TRBJ2-1|-|TRBV28|-
TGTGCCAGCAGTTTAGGAGGGAACTCCTACAATGAGCAGTTCTTC
CASSLGGNSYNEQFF
>TRBJ2-3|-|TRBV28|few
TGTGCCAGCAGTTTGGGAGATACGCAGTATTTT
CASSLGDTQYF
>TRBJ2-7|TRBD1|TRBV7-9|few
TGTGCCAGCAGCTCGAACAGGGGCGACCACTACGAGCAGTACTTC
CASSSNRGDHYEQYF
>TRBJ1-4|-|TRBV7-9|-
TGTGCCAGCAGCCGGACGGCCGAAAAACTGTTTTTT
CASSRTAEKLFF
>TRBJ1-5|-|TRBV27|-
TGTGCCAGCAGTTTTGGGCTTTATCAGCCCCAGCATTTT
CASSFGLYQPQHF
>TRBJ2-1|TRBD1|TRBV7-2|-
TGTGCCAGCAGCTTCCATGACAGGGAGGAGCAGTTCTTC
CASSFHDREEQFF
>TRBJ2-7|-|TRBV30|few
TGTGCCTGGAGTTTCGATGTGGGCGAGCAGTACTTC
CAWSFDVGEQYF
>TRBJ2-1|-|TRBV6-1|once
TGTGCCAGCAGTGAAAGGCGACTAGTCTTCGCCAATGAGCAGTTCTTC
CASSERRLVFANEQFF
>TRBJ2-4|-|TRBV29-1|few
TGCAGCGCCCTGTGGGGCACCAAAAACATTCAGTACTTC
CSALWGTKNIQYF
>TRBJ2-7|-|TRBV6-6|-
TGTGCCAGCAGCCTCTACAACAGCCGGGAGTACGAGCAGTACTTC
CASSLYNSREYEQYF
>TRBJ2-5|-|TRBV29-1|few
TGCAGCGTTGAGAGTCAGCAAGAGACCCAGTACTTC
CSVESQQETQYF
>TRBJ2-7|-|TRBV20-1|-
TGCAGTGCTAGTAGTTACGAGCAGTACTTC
CSASSYEQYF
>TRBJ2-5|-|TRBV7-2|few
TGTGCCAGCAGCTTAGTCACTGGGGAGACCCAGTACTTC
CASSLVTGETQYF
>TRBJ1-5|-|TRBV29-1|few
TGCAGCGTATTACAGGGCCCCTATCAGCCCCAGCATTTT
CSVLQGPYQPQHF
>TRBJ2-1|-|TRBV30|few
TGTGCCTGGAGTGCAACTCTCCATGAGCAGTTCTTC
CAWSATLHEQFF